The rows below give T cell receptor beta chains drawn from one sample of a study of blood T cell repertoires in COVID-19. The table came from immunoSEQ multiplex PCR; TCRdb's copy has only in-frame clones and leaves some out. The data show under 500,000 clones, with nearly 90% seen just once and almost 2% held by the top ten. Input material: PBMCs or T cells enriched from blood (not recorded which). Receptor source: a woman between 18 and 29 years old with acute COVID-19. The CDR3 runs from the conserved cysteine through the conserved F or W. The order of the fields is J gene, V gene, D gene, clone size, CDR3 DNA, CDR3 protein. The D gene is left open where the match is weak. Clone size, where shown, is once, few, many, or a class for clones that have expanded.

TRBJ1-5	TRBV10-3	TRBD1	-	TGTGCCATCAGCCCGGGACAGGGATTGAGCAATCAGCCCCAGCATTTT	CAISPGQGLSNQPQHF
TRBJ1-3	TRBV10-3	-	-	TGTGCCATCAGCCAGGATATAAGGAACACCATATATTTT	CAISQDIRNTIYF
TRBJ1-4	TRBV5-5	TRBD1	-	TGTGCCAGCAGCTCGGGACAGGGTCGGTCGGAACTGTTTTTT	CASSSGQGRSELFF
TRBJ2-5	TRBV30	TRBD1	-	TGTGCCTGGAGGGGACAGGGGCCAGAGACCCAGTACTTC	CAWRGQGPETQYF
TRBJ2-3	TRBV10-3	-	-	TGTGCCATCAGTGAGTCGGTTCGGGCAGGGACAGATACGCAGTATTTT	CAISESVRAGTDTQYF
TRBJ2-7	TRBV7-6	TRBD1	-	TGTGCCAGCAGCTTAGAACCGGGACAGGGGCCTTACGAGCAGTACTTC	CASSLEPGQGPYEQYF
TRBJ1-6	TRBV6-5	-	-	TGTGCCACCTCTCAGGGCCATAATTCACCCCTCCACTTT	CATSQGHNSPLHF
TRBJ1-2	TRBV28	TRBD1	-	TGTGCCAGCAGTCTCCGGGACAGGGCCTATGGCTACACCTTC	CASSLRDRAYGYTF
TRBJ2-1	TRBV28	-	-	TGTGCCAGCGGTGCGGGTGAGCAGTTCTTC	CASGAGEQFF
TRBJ1-3	TRBV4-2	-	-	TGTGCCAGCAGCCAAGAACCTCTAGGGGAGGTATATTTT	CASSQEPLGEVYF
TRBJ2-1	TRBV29-1	-	-	TGCAGCGTTGAAGGGGCCCTCTACAATGAGCAGTTCTTC	CSVEGALYNEQFF
TRBJ2-7	TRBV7-6	-	-	TGTGCCAGCAGCGCACAGGGCAACGAGCAGTACTTC	CASSAQGNEQYF
TRBJ2-1	TRBV24-1	-	-	TGTGCCACCACAGGGGACGTTTCCAATGAGCAGTTCTTC	CATTGDVSNEQFF
TRBJ2-7	TRBV29-1	TRBD2	-	TGCAGCGTCAGCGGGAATAGCGACGAGCAGTACTTC	CSVSGNSDEQYF
TRBJ2-2	TRBV7-3	-	-	TGTGCCAGCAGCTCCCGGACAGTGAACACCGGGGAGCTGTTTTTT	CASSSRTVNTGELFF
TRBJ2-1	TRBV30	TRBD2	few	TGTGCCTGGAGTGTTAAGGTGTTGGTAGCGGGGTACAATGAGCAGTTCTTC	CAWSVKVLVAGYNEQFF
TRBJ2-7	TRBV7-2	-	-	TGTGCCAGCAGCGGCTCGGGAGCGCCTTCCTACGAGCAGTACTTC	CASSGSGAPSYEQYF
TRBJ1-1	TRBV28	-	-	TGTGCCAGCACCGGGGGGGCTGAAGCTTTCTTT	CASTGGAEAFF
TRBJ2-2	TRBV6-2/TRBV6-3	TRBD2	few	TGTGCCAGCAGTCTAGCGGGGGCCGGACAGTCGGGCACCGGGGAGCTGTTTTTT	CASSLAGAGQSGTGELFF
TRBJ2-3	TRBV5-6	TRBD2	-	TGTGCCAGCAGCTTGGCCAGTCAGGGAGGGGTCGATACGCAGTATTTT	CASSLASQGGVDTQYF
TRBJ2-7	TRBV5-6	TRBD2	-	TGTGCCAGCAGCTTGGAACTAGCGGGGGGAACGGAGCAGTACTTC	CASSLELAGGTEQYF
TRBJ1-5	TRBV19	-	-	TGTGCCACAAGACAGTACAATCAGCCCCAGCATTTT	CATRQYNQPQHF
TRBJ1-5	TRBV27	TRBD1	few	TGTGCCAGCAAGTTACAGGGGGGCAATCAGCCCCAGCATTTT	CASKLQGGNQPQHF
TRBJ1-5	TRBV19	-	-	TGTGCCAGTAGTAAAGTACCGGTCGGGGAGCCCCAGCATTTT	CASSKVPVGEPQHF
TRBJ2-7	TRBV27	TRBD2	-	TGTGCCAGCAGTCTTACCCCGACTAGCGGGAGTCATAAATCCTACGAGCAGTACTTC	CASSLTPTSGSHKSYEQYF
TRBJ1-1	TRBV10-1	TRBD1	-	TGCGCCAGCAGTGAGTTTCGGACAGGGCATGCTTTCTTT	CASSEFRTGHAFF
TRBJ1-6	TRBV14	TRBD1	once	TGTGCCAGCAGCCATGTACAGGGGGTCTATAATTCACCCCTCCACTTT	CASSHVQGVYNSPLHF
TRBJ1-1	TRBV7-9	-	-	TGTGCCAGCAGGCCAGACAGCGTAGGGACTGAAGCTTTCTTT	CASRPDSVGTEAFF
TRBJ1-1	TRBV19	-	-	TGTGCCAGTAGTATGGGGGGGAATATGAACACTGAAGCTTTCTTT	CASSMGGNMNTEAFF
TRBJ1-1	TRBV10-3	-	-	TGTGCCATCAGTGCAGGTTGGTGGACTGAAGCTTTCTTT	CAISAGWWTEAFF
TRBJ1-1	TRBV11-2	-	-	TGTGCCAGCAGCCCGGCGGACAGCGAAGCTTTCTTT	CASSPADSEAFF
TRBJ2-1	TRBV15	TRBD2	-	TGTGCCACCACCGGGACTAGCGGTTACAATGAGCAGTTCTTC	CATTGTSGYNEQFF
TRBJ2-7	TRBV11-2	TRBD2	once	TGTGCCAGCAGCTTAGCCCCGGGACTAGCGGGGCACGAGCAGTACTTC	CASSLAPGLAGHEQYF
TRBJ2-2	TRBV5-1	-	-	TGCGCCAGCAGCTGGGAACTAGCCCTAACCGGGGAGCTGTTTTTT	CASSWELALTGELFF
TRBJ1-2	TRBV30	-	-	TGTGCCTGTGCGCAGGGTCTAGCTAACTATGGCTACACCTTC	CACAQGLANYGYTF
TRBJ1-3	TRBV6-5	TRBD1	once	TGTGCCAGCAGCCGTACGACAGGGTCTGGAAACACCATATATTTT	CASSRTTGSGNTIYF
TRBJ1-5	TRBV28	TRBD1	-	TGTGCCAGCAGCGATACAGGGGGAAGCAATCAGCCCCAGCATTTT	CASSDTGGSNQPQHF
TRBJ1-2	TRBV19	-	-	TGTGCCAGTAGTATAAGGGACTGGGACTATGGCTACACCTTC	CASSIRDWDYGYTF
TRBJ2-7	TRBV30	TRBD1	-	TGTGCCTGGAGTATATCAGGGGGCCCCTACGAGCAGTACTTC	CAWSISGGPYEQYF
TRBJ1-3	TRBV3-1/TRBV3-2	-	-	TGTGCCAGCAGCCAATATTCCTCTGGAAACACCATATATTTT	CASSQYSSGNTIYF